The table lists the clone carrying this TCR beta chain with many counts. Per the original data handling: There were a median of roughly 100,000 TCRs per sample, with a range from roughly 20,000 to 700,000. TCRdb passed the RACE reads through MiXCR, listing each CDR3 protein once. The V and J calls were not made by the authors but by TCRdb's processing. The sample contains nearly 350,000 distinct CDR3 sequences, around 7% of which appear only once. Between the trimmed V and J ends, which lost 4 bases and 4 bases, there was a span of 5 bases. The CDR3 runs 12 residues. These data come from a study of human T cells and chemical hapten exposure. The overall study: 2% DPC was applied to approximately 2 cm by approximately 2 cm of upper inner arm skin for sensitization.

Documented time point: patch test 1, 2 weeks after DPC sensitization. Documented treatment: therapeutic diphenylcyclopropenone sensitization with weekly scalp DPC. The chain links TRBV12-3 or TRBV12-4 to TRBJ1-3; D remains ambiguous. The sample consisted of whole blood, taken in connection with sensitization to the hapten diphenylcyclopropenone (DPC). The sequence came from a woman under 30 with alopecia areata. Some clones in this sample may be carry-over from other donors' samples. Written as DNA, the CDR3 is TGTGCCAGCAGTTCCACGGGAAACACCATATATTTT. Amino acid sequence: CASSSTGNTIYF.